This T cell receptor beta chain was identified during a study of shared clonotypes between healthy human individuals. This CDR3 is 14 amino acids long. Germline trimming cut 5 bases from V and 4 bases from J; bases unmatched to any gene: 5. Germline V gene sequence: CDR1 GTSNPN, CDR2 SVGIG (reference sequence). TCRdb's table, derived via immunoSEQ multiplex PCR, lists solely in-frame clones and lacks some. This sample yields over a million clones, of which around 76% are seen a single time; approximately 1.5% belongs to the top ten. This chain joins TRBV30 and TRBJ1-6, with 7 nucleotides matching TRBD1. This clonotype was sampled from a man between 18 and 29 years old in good health. The specimen was memory CD4+ T cells sorted from blood. Subset indicated: CD45RA-negative fraction. CDR3 loop: CAWCLQGYNSPLHF. The CDR3 coding sequence is TGTGCCTGGTGCTTACAGGGGTATAATTCACCCCTCCACTTT.